The 21 T cell receptor beta chains given below trace back to one sample, sequenced in a study of Graves' ophthalmopathy and Graves' hyperthyroidism. RNA transcripts provided the template for amplifying TCR beta CDR3 regions. HTBI-primed first-round RT-PCR preceded second-round multiplex PCR. TCRdb processed the multiplex PCR reads anew with MiXCR; each CDR3 protein has one entry. The top ten clones hold 12% of a sample with approximately 330,000 distinct CDR3 sequences, roughly a sixth of them seen once. The material sequenced was peripheral blood. These receptors were taken from an adult man with Graves' ophthalmopathy.

The chain joins TRBV18 to TRBJ1-1; weak D call: TRBD1 (6 bases). This CDR3 comprises 15 residues. CDR1 is KGHSH, CDR2 LQKENI, per germline. With 3 bases removed from V and 5 bases from J, the gap between germline ends came to 16 bases. The CDR3 sequence: CASSPPWGAGTEAFF. For the CDR3, the DNA is TGTGCCAGCTCACCCCCATGGGGGGCAGGAACTGAAGCTTTCTTT.

This clonotype came up many times. CDR3 coding DNA: TGTGCCAGCAGCTTAGATGCCGGGGTTAAGCTCTATGGCTACACCTTC. As protein: CASSLDAGVKLYGYTF. The gene calls are TRBV11-2 and TRBJ1-2; D is unclear. CDR1 and CDR2 (germline): SGHAT, FQNNGV. The CDR3 runs to 16 residues. V dropped 0 bases and J dropped 4 bases, with 15 bases sitting between them.

This clonotype appeared many times. The V and J genes are TRBV20-1 and TRBJ2-7, with D possibly being TRBD2 (6 bases). V gave up 0 bases and J gave up 4 bases, with 16 bases separating them. The length of the CDR3 is 15 residues. Germline V CDR1 and CDR2: DFQATT, SNEGSKA (reference sequence). As DNA, the CDR3 is TGCAGTGCTAGAGAGGGGCGGGGACGGGGGTACGAGCAGTACTTC. This sequence encodes CSAREGRGRGYEQYF.

This clonotype has a count of ten or more. V and J are TRBV4-3 and TRBJ1-2; D ambiguous. Germline CDR1 LGHNA, CDR2 YSLEER. The CDR3 runs 13 residues. V was pared by 2 bases and J by 8 bases, with 12 bases between. The CDR3 loop is CASSQSTRHGYTF. As DNA, the CDR3 is TGCGCCAGCAGCCAATCCACAAGGCACGGCTACACCTTC.

This clonotype was seen a few times. The chain links TRBV4-1 to TRBJ2-5, with D maybe TRBD1 (6 bases). The CDR3 is 14 amino acids. Germline CDR1 and CDR2: MGHRA and YSYEKL. The germline V and J ends were trimmed by 4 bases and 3 bases, with 12 bases remaining between them. CDR3 protein: CASSLGQNEETQYF. For the CDR3, the DNA is TGCGCCAGCAGCCTCGGACAGAATGAAGAGACCCAGTACTTC.

This clonotype appeared many times. The rearrangement links TRBV28 to TRBJ2-2; D is possibly TRBD1 or TRBD2 (5 bases each). The CDR3 totals 14 residues. Trimming removed 3 bases at V and 4 bases at J, with 9 bases between. Germline V gene data show CDR1 as MDHEN and CDR2 as SYDVKM. The CDR3 DNA reads TGTGCCAGCAGTTTCGGGGCGGGCACCGGGGAGCTGTTTTTT. Its translation is CASSFGAGTGELFF. Looking up the rest from reference TRBV28 and TRBJ2-2 gives the full variable domain: DVKVTQSSRYLVKRTGEKVFLECVQDMDHENMFWYRQDPGLGLRLIYFSYDVKMKEKGDIPEGYSVSREKKERFSLILESASTNQTSMYLCASSFGAGTGELFFGEGSRLTVL.

V gene TRBV25-1 combines with J gene TRBJ2-2; 11 bases agree with TRBD2. V lost 7 bases to trimming and J lost 7 bases; unmatched junction nucleotides: 5. The germline V gene has CDR1 MGHDK and CDR2 SYGVNS. This CDR3 has 14 amino acids. In DNA, the CDR3 is TGTGCCAGCACGTCAGGACTAGCGGGCGGGGAGCTGTTTTTT. Translated, it gives CASTSGLAGGELFF.

This clonotype was recorded many times. This chain links TRBV28 with TRBJ2-5, with 7 bases aligning to TRBD1. V was clipped by 5 bases and J by 2 bases; unmatched bases: 5. The CDR3 contains 14 residues. CDR1 and CDR2 from the germline V gene are MDHEN and SYDVKM. The CDR3 protein is CASSPGQIQETQYF. In DNA form, the CDR3 reads TGTGCCAGCAGTCCGGGACAGATACAAGAGACCCAGTACTTC.

This clonotype was detected many times. This chain uses TRBV11-2 with TRBJ2-7; D possibly corresponds to TRBD2 (6 bases). V was shortened by 4 bases and J by 2 bases, with 15 bases between the two germline ends. Germline CDR1 is SGHAT and CDR2 is FQNNGV. The CDR3 runs to 15 residues. In DNA form, the CDR3 reads TGTGCCAGCAGCTCCCCCGGGACTCCCACCTACGAGCAGTACTTC. Protein: CASSSPGTPTYEQYF.

At least ten counts were recorded for this clonotype. The chain employs TRBV12-3 or TRBV12-4 and TRBJ1-2; no clear D. This CDR3 spans 14 amino acids. The germline V and J ends were trimmed by 6 bases and 8 bases, with 19 bases remaining between them. The CDR3 reads CASRSTGDGKGYTF. For the CDR3, the DNA is TGTGCCAGCAGGTCCACGGGAGACGGTAAAGGCTACACCTTC.

This clonotype was counted at least ten times. The rearrangement joins TRBV12-3 or TRBV12-4 to TRBJ2-7, with 11 nucleotides matching TRBD1. This CDR3 has 12 residues. Losses at the gene ends were 8 bases for V and 7 bases for J; bases not matched to a gene: 4. The CDR3 sequence: CASGTGGWEQYF. CDR3 bases: TGTGCCAGCGGGACAGGGGGGTGGGAGCAGTACTTC.

At least ten counts were recorded for this clonotype. The genes are TRBV6-2 or TRBV6-3 and TRBJ2-5; weak D call: TRBD1 (6 bases). CDR3 length: 14 amino acids. The V and J ends lost 11 bases and 0 bases respectively, with 16 bases between them. Germline CDR1 reads MNHEY; CDR2 reads SVGEGT. The CDR3 protein is CASTRGTYQETQYF. DNA of the CDR3: TGTGCCTCAACTCGTGGGACATACCAAGAGACCCAGTACTTC.

This clonotype was counted at least ten times. The genes are TRBV19 and TRBJ1-2, with a weak D call TRBD1 (6 bases). The length of the CDR3 is 15 residues. Trimming took 4 bases from V and 5 from J, leaving 17 bases between them. Germline CDR1 reads LNHDA; CDR2 reads SQIVND (reference sequence). The CDR3 region is CASSNPRGAGYGYTF. The CDR3 DNA is TGTGCCAGTAGTAACCCGCGGGGGGCCGGGTATGGCTACACCTTC.

This clonotype was counted at least ten times. The chain combines TRBV5-1 with TRBJ1-6; D remains ambiguous. V lost 0 bases, J lost 10 bases, and 14 bases lay in between. Germline V lookup: CDR1 SGHRS, CDR2 YFSETQ. The CDR3 length is 15 residues. CDR3 amino acids: CASSLDGGQRSPLHF. The DNA of the CDR3 is TGCGCCAGCAGCTTGGATGGAGGGCAGAGATCACCCCTCCACTTT.

V usage is TRBV7-3 and J usage is TRBJ2-2; 8 bases are a match to TRBD2. Germline V gene lookup returns CDR1 SGHTA and CDR2 FQGTGA. V lost 3 bases to trimming and J lost 0 bases; unmatched junction nucleotides: 3. This CDR3 is 16 amino acids long. DNA for the CDR3: TGTGCCAGCAGCTTCGGACTAGCCTCGAACACCGGGGAGCTGTTTTTT. Amino acids: CASSFGLASNTGELFF.

J is TRBJ2-7 and V is TRBV11-2, with D uncertain. V gave up 5 bases and J gave up 4 bases, with 12 bases separating them. Per germline, CDR1 SGHAT and CDR2 FQNNGV. This CDR3 comprises 13 residues. The CDR3 bases are TGTGCCAGCAGCACCTTCCGTTCATACGAGCAGTACTTC. This encodes CASSTFRSYEQYF.

The table lists this clonotype with a few counts. The gene calls are TRBV3-1 and TRBJ1-1, with D possibly being TRBD1 (5 bases). The germline gives CDR1 LGHDT, CDR2 YNNKEL (reference sequence). The CDR3 is 14 residues long. V was trimmed by 8 bases and J by 5 bases, leaving 18 bases between them. The CDR3 nucleotides read TGTGCCAGCGGCCTTCGGGGCCGAAGAACTGAAGCTTTCTTT. Translating gives CASGLRGRRTEAFF.

Ten or more counts support this clonotype. The chain joins TRBV6-2 or TRBV6-3 to TRBJ2-7; a possible D gene is TRBD1 (6 bases). The CDR3 totals 14 residues. Per the germline V gene, CDR1 is MNHEY and CDR2 is SVGEGT. Between the trimmed V and J ends, which lost 5 bases and 0 bases, there was a span of 11 bases. CDR3 sequence (DNA): TGTGCCAGCAGTGTCCGGGACATCTCCTACGAGCAGTACTTC. Protein sequence: CASSVRDISYEQYF.

The V gene is TRBV29-1, the J gene TRBJ2-5, with D maybe TRBD2 (5 bases). The germline V gene encodes CDR1 SQVTM and CDR2 ANQGSEA. The CDR3 runs to 12 residues. V was pared by 3 bases and J by 1 base, with 6 bases between. The CDR3 protein is CSVDGIQETQYF. CDR3 DNA: TGCAGCGTTGACGGGATCCAAGAGACCCAGTACTTC.

This clonotype was picked up a small number of times. This sequence joins TRBV7-3 and TRBJ1-1; tentatively, D is TRBD1 (5 bases). Germline CDR1 reads SGHTA; CDR2 reads FQGTGA. This CDR3 contains 15 residues. V shed 2 bases and J shed 1 base, with 11 bases lying between them. The CDR3 DNA reads as TGTGCCAGCAGCTTAGACAGAATGGGGAACACTGAAGCTTTCTTT. Residues: CASSLDRMGNTEAFF.

This clonotype was detected ten times or more. A junction end diverges from the germline sequence, so it may reflect a read error. The chain links TRBV20-1 to TRBJ2-5, with D unclear. This CDR3 is 15 amino acids long. Germline CDR1 is DFQATT and CDR2 is SNEGSKA (reference sequence). CDR3 DNA: TGCAGTGCTCCCCCCCCGGCGGCGGATCAAGAGACCCAGCACTTC. It is translated as CSAPPPAADQETQHF.